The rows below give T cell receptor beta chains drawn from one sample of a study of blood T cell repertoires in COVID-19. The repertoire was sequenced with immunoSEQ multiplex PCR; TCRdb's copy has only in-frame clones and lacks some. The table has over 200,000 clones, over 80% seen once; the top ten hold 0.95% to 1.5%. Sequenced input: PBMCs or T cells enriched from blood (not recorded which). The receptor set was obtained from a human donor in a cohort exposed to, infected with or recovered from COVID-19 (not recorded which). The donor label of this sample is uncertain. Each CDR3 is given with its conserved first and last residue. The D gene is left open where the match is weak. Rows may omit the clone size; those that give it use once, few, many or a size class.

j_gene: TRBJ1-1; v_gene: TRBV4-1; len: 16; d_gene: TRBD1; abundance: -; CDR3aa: CASSQHQGAQDTEAFF; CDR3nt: TGCGCCAGCAGCCAACACCAGGGGGCGCAAGACACTGAAGCTTTCTTT
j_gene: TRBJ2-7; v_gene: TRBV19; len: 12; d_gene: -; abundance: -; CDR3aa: CASSPGTYEQYF; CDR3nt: TGTGCCAGTAGTCCAGGGACCTACGAGCAGTACTTC
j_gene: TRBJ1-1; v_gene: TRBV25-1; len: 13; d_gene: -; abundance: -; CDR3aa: CASSGHTYTEAFF; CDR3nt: TGTGCCAGCAGTGGACATACTTACACTGAAGCTTTCTTT
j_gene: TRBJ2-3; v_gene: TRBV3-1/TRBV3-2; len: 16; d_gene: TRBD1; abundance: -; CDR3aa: CASSRGQGRDTDTQYF; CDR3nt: TGTGCCAGCAGCCGGGGACAGGGGCGAGACACAGATACGCAGTATTTT
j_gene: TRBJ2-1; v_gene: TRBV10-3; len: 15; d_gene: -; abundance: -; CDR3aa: CAISATPGQDNEQFF; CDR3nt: TGTGCCATCAGTGCAACGCCGGGACAAGACAATGAGCAGTTCTTC
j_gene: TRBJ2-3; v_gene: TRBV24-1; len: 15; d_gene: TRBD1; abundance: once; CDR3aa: CATSDETGGTDTQYF; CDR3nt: TGTGCCACCAGTGATGAGACAGGGGGTACAGATACGCAGTATTTT
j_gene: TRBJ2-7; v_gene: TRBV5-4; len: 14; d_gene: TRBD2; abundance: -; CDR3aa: CASRSSGGADEQYF; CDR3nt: TGTGCCAGCAGGTCTAGCGGGGGGGCCGACGAGCAGTACTTC
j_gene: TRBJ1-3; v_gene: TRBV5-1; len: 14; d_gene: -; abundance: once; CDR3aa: CASSSGHSGNTIYF; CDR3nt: TGCGCCAGCAGCTCCGGACACTCTGGAAACACCATATATTTT
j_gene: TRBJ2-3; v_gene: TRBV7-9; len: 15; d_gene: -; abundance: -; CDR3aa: CASSPDGTSTDTQYF; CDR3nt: TGTGCCAGCAGCCCTGATGGGACTAGCACAGATACGCAGTATTTT
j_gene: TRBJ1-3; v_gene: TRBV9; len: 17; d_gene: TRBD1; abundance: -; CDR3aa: CASSVALRDRGDSTIYF; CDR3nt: TGTGCCAGCAGCGTCGCTCTCCGGGACAGGGGGGATTCGACCATATATTTT
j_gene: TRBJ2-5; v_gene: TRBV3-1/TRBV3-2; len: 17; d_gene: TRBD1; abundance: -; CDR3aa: CASSQPKDRGPVETQYF; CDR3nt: TGTGCCAGCAGCCAACCTAAGGACAGGGGGCCGGTAGAGACCCAGTACTTC
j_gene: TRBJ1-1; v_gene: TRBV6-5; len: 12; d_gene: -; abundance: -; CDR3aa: CASSSGYTEAFF; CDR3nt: TGTGCCAGCAGCTCAGGGTACACTGAAGCTTTCTTT
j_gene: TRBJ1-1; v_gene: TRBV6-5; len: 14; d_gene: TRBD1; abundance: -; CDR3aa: CASSYRDRDTEAFF; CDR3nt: TGTGCCAGCAGTTACAGGGACAGGGACACTGAAGCTTTCTTT
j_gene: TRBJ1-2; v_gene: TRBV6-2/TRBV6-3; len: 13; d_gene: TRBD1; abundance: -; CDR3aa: CASSQGALYGYTF; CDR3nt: TGTGCCAGCAGTCAGGGGGCGTTATATGGCTACACCTTC
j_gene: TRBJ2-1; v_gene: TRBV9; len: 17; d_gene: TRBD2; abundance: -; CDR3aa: CASSPPGLQNPNNEQFF; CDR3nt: TGTGCCAGCAGCCCACCGGGACTACAAAACCCTAACAATGAGCAGTTCTTC
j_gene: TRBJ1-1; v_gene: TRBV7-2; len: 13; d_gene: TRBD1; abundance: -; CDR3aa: CASSLGNRGDAFF; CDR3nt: TGTGCCAGCAGCTTAGGGAACAGGGGAGACGCTTTCTTT
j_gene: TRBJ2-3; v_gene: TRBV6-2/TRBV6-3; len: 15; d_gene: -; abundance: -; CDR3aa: CASSYGRVARDTQYF; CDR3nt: TGTGCCAGCAGTTACGGGCGGGTGGCGAGAGATACGCAGTATTTT
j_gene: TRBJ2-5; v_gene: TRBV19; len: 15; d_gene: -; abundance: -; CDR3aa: CASSKWGDPQETQYF; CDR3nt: TGTGCCAGTAGTAAATGGGGGGACCCCCAAGAGACCCAGTACTTC
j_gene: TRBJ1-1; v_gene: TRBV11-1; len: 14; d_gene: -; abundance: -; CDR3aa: CASSLVGGNTEAFF; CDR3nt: TGTGCCAGCAGCTTAGTAGGAGGGAACACTGAAGCTTTCTTT
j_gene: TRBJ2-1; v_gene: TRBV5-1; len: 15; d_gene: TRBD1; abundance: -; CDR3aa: CASSLYRGLNNEQFF; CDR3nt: TGCGCCAGCAGCTTGTACAGGGGGCTTAACAATGAGCAGTTCTTC
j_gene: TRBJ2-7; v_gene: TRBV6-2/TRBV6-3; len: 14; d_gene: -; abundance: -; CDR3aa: CASSYGRRGYEQYF; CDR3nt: TGTGCCAGCAGTTACGGTCGCAGGGGCTACGAGCAGTACTTC
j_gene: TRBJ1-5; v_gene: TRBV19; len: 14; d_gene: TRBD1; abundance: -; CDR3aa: CASSTGQGNQPQHF; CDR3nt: TGTGCCAGTAGTACCGGACAGGGAAATCAGCCCCAGCATTTT